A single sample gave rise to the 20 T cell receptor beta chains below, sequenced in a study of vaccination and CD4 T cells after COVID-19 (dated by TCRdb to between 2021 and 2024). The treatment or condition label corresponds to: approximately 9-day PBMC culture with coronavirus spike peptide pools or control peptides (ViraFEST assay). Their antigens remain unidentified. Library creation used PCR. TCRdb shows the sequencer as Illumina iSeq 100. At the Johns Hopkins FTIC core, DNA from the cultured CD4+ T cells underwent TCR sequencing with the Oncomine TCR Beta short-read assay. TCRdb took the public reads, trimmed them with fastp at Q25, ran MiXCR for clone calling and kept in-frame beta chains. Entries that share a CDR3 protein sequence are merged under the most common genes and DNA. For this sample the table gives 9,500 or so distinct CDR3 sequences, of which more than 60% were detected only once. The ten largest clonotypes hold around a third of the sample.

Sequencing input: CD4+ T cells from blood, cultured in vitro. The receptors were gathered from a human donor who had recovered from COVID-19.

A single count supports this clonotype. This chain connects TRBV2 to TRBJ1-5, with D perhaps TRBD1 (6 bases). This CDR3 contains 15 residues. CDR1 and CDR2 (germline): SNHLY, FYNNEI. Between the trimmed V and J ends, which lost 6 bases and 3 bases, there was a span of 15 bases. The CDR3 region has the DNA TGTGCCAGCAGATTCGCGGGACAAATCAATCAGCCCCAGCATTTT. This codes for CASRFAGQINQPQHF.

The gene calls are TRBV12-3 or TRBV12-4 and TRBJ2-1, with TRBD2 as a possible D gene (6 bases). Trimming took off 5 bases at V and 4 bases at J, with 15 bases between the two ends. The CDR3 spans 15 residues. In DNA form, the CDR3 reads TGTGCCAGCAGTCAGGAGGCTAGCGAGTACAATGAGCAGTTCTTC. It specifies CASSQEASEYNEQFF.

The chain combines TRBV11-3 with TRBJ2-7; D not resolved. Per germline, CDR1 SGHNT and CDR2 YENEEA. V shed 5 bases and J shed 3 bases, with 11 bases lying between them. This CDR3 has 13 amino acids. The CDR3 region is CASSPFEGYEQYF. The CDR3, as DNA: TGTGCCAGCAGCCCCTTCGAAGGCTACGAGCAGTACTTC.

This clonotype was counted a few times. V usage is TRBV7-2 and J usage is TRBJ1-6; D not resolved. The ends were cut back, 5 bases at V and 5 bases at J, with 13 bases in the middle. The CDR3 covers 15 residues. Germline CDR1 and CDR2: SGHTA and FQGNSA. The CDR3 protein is CASSRGRADNSPLHF. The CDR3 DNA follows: TGTGCCAGCAGCAGAGGACGGGCGGATAATTCACCCCTCCACTTT.

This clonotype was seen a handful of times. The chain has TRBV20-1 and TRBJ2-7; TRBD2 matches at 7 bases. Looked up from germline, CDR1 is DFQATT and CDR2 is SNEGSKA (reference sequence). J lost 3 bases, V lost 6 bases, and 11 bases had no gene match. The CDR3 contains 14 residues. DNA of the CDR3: TGCAGTGCCCGGGACTACCGATACCTCTACGAGCAGTACTTC. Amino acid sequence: CSARDYRYLYEQYF.

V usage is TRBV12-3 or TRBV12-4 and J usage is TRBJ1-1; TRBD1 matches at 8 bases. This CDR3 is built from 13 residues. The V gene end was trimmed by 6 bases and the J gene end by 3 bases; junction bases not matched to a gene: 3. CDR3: CASRETGDTEAFF. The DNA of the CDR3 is TGTGCCAGCAGGGAGACAGGGGACACTGAAGCTTTCTTT.

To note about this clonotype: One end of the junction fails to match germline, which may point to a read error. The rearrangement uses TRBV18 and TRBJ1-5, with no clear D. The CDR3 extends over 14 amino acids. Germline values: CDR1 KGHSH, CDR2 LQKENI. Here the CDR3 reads CASSPSESNQPQHF. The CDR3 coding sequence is TGTGCCAGCTCACCCTCCGAGAGCAATCAGCCACAGCATTTT.

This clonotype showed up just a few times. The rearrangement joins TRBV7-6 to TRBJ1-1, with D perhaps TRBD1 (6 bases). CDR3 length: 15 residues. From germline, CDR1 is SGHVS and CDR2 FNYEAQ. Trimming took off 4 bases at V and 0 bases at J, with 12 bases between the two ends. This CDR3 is CASSSGGQMNTEAFF. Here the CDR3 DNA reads TGTGCCAGCAGCTCCGGAGGACAGATGAACACTGAAGCTTTCTTT.

CDR3 sequence reads: CASSYSLAPANTEAFF. The CDR3 DNA reads TGTGCCAGCAGTTACTCTTTGGCCCCAGCGAACACTGAAGCTTTCTTT. The V gene is TRBV6-5, the J gene TRBJ1-1; D call uncertain. The CDR3 spans 16 residues. CDR1 is MNHEY, CDR2 SVGAGI, per germline. V lost 0 bases, J lost 1 base, and 12 bases lay in between.

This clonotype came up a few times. CDR3 sequence (DNA): TGTGCCATCAGTGGGCTCAATAGCAATCAGCCCCAGCATTTT. Residues: CAISGLNSNQPQHF. The V gene is TRBV10-3, the J gene TRBJ1-5; D unclear. The length of the CDR3 is 14 residues. Germline loops: CDR1 ENHRY, CDR2 SYGVKD. V was trimmed by 4 bases and J by 0 bases, leaving 7 bases between them.

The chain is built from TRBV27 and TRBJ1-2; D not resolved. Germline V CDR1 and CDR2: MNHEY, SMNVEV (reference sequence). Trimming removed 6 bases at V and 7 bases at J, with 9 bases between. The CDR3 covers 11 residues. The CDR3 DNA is TGTGCCAGCAGCAAGGGTTTTGGCTACACCTTC. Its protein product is CASSKGFGYTF.

The CDR3 sequence is CATSRDLAGTTDTQYF. The CDR3 DNA sequence: TGTGCCACCAGCAGAGATCTAGCGGGGACCACAGATACGCAGTATTTT. This chain joins TRBV15 and TRBJ2-3; the match to TRBD2 covers 9 bases. Per the germline V gene, CDR1 is LNHNV and CDR2 is YYDKDF (reference sequence). The CDR3 is made up of 16 amino acids. J gave up 2 bases and V 0 bases, and 3 bases lay outside the gene matches.

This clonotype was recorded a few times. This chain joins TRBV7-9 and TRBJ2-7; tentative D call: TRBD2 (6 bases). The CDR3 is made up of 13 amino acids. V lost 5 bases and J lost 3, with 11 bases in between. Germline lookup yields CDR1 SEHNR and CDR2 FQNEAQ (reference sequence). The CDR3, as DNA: TGTGCCAGCAGCCGATCGGGACTCTACGAGCAGTACTTC. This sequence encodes CASSRSGLYEQYF.

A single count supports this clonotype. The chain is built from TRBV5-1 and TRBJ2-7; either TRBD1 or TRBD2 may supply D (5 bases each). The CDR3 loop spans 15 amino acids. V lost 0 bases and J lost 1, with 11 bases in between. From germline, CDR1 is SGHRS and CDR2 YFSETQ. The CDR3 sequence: CASSLVGTESYEQYF. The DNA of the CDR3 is TGCGCCAGCAGCTTGGTGGGGACGGAGTCCTACGAGCAGTACTTC.

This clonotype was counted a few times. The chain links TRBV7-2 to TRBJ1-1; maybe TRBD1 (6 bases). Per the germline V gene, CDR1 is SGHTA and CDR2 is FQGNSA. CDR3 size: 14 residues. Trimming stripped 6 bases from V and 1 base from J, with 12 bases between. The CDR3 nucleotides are TGTGCCAGCAGTCTCCAGGGGTCGAACACTGAAGCTTTCTTT. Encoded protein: CASSLQGSNTEAFF.

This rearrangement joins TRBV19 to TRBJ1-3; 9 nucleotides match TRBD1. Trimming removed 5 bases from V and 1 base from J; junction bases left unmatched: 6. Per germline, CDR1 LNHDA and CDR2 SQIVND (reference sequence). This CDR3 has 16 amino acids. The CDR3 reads CASSPLGTGSGNTIYF. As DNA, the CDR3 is TGTGCCAGTAGTCCTCTCGGGACAGGGTCTGGAAACACCATATATTTT.

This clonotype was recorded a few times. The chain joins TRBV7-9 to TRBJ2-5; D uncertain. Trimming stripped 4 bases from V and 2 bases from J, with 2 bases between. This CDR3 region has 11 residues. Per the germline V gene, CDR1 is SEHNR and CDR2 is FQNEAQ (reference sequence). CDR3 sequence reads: CASSSQETQYF. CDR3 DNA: TGTGCCAGCAGCTCACAAGAGACCCAGTACTTC.

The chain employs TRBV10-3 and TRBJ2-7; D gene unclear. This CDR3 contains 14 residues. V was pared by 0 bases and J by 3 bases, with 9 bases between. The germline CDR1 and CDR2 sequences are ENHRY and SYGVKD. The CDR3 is CAISESTSLYEQYF. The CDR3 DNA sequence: TGTGCCATCAGTGAGTCAACTTCCCTCTACGAGCAGTACTTC.

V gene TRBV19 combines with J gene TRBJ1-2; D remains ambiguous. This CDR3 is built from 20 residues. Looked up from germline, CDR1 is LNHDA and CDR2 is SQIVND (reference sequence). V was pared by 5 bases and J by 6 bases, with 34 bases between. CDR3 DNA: TGTGCCAGTAGTCCTCTGGTCGGGATCCCAACCCGGGGTTTCGATAATGGCTACACCTTC. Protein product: CASSPLVGIPTRGFDNGYTF. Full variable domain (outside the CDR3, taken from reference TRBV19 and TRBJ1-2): DGGITQSPKYLFRKEGQNVTLSCEQNLNHDAMYWYRQDPGQGLRLIYYSQIVNDFQKGDIAEGYSVSREKKESFPLTVTSAQKNPTAFYLCASSPLVGIPTRGFDNGYTFGSGTRLTVV.

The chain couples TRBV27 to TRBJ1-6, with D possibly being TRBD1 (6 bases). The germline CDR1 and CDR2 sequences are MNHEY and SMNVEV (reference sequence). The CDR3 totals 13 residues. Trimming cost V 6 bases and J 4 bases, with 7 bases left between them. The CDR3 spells CASRDSYNSPLHF. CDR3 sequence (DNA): TGTGCCAGCAGGGACAGTTATAATTCACCCCTCCACTTT.